This entry lists 27 T cell receptor beta chains sequenced from one sample in a study of T cell responses to AZD1222 COVID-19 vaccine. Sequencing was performed with immunoSEQ multiplex PCR; in TCRdb, only in-frame clones are kept and a portion is missing. This sample has tens of thousands of clones; less than 90% occur once, and the top ten carry roughly 4.9%. Sequencing was performed on peripheral blood, taken 28 days after the second AZD1222 dose. These receptors were collected from an adult who received the AZD1222 COVID-19 vaccine.

This chain links TRBV5-4 with TRBJ1-6; no reliable D call. This CDR3 comprises 15 residues. The V end was cut by 7 bases, the J end by 5 bases, with 16 bases between. Germline CDR1 is SGHNT and CDR2 is YYREEE (reference sequence). CDR3 sequence: CASSGEKTNNSPLHF. The CDR3 DNA is TGTGCCAGCTCCGGGGAGAAGACTAATAATTCACCCCTCCACTTT.

The V gene is TRBV4-1, the J gene TRBJ2-7, with D maybe TRBD1 (6 bases). CDR3 length: 18 residues. Germline CDR1 is MGHRA and CDR2 is YSYEKL. The ends were cut back, 3 bases at V and 4 bases at J, with 25 bases in the middle. The CDR3, as DNA: TGCGCCAGCAGCCAGGAATACAGGGTTTCCGGGGCACGGTACGAGCAGTACTTC. It codes for CASSQEYRVSGARYEQYF.

The chain recombines TRBV3-1 (or the pseudogene TRBV3-2) with TRBJ1-1; D call uncertain. V was cut by 1 base and J by 7 bases, with 4 bases left in between. CDR3 length: 11 residues. Germline lookup yields CDR1 LGHDT and CDR2 YNNKEL (reference sequence). CDR3 protein: CASSQVGEAFF. The CDR3 DNA reads TGTGCCAGCAGCCAAGTAGGTGAAGCTTTCTTT.

The chain couples TRBV7-6 to TRBJ1-6; tentatively, D is TRBD1 (5 bases). V lost 1 base and J 0 bases, leaving 13 bases between the germline ends. This CDR3 is built from 18 residues. Germline V CDR1 and CDR2: SGHVS, FNYEAQ. The CDR3 spells CASSLGDGGSSYNSPLHF. The CDR3 DNA follows: TGTGCCAGCAGCTTAGGGGACGGGGGAAGCTCCTATAATTCACCCCTCCACTTT. The full variable domain, completed using reference TRBV7-6 and TRBJ1-6, is GAGVSQSPRYKVTKRGQDVALRCDPISGHVSLYWYRQALGQGPEFLTYFNYEAQQDKSGLPNDRFSAERPEGSISTLTIQRTEQRDSAMYRCASSLGDGGSSYNSPLHFGNGTRLTVT.

CDR3 protein: CASSKNGQGAEETQYF. The DNA of the CDR3 is TGTGCCAGCAGCAAAAACGGACAGGGGGCAGAAGAGACCCAGTACTTC. The chain recombines TRBV7-2 with TRBJ2-5; 11 bases align to TRBD1. Germline CDR1 reads SGHTA; CDR2 reads FQGNSA. V was clipped by 5 bases and J by 3 bases; unmatched bases: 8. The length of the CDR3 is 16 residues.

The chain is built from TRBV21-1 and TRBJ2-1; the table's D call TRBD2 went unverified against the DNA. TRBV21-1 is a listed pseudogene. CDR3 length equals 15 residues. As DNA, the CDR3 is TGTGCCAGCAGCAGTATTCGGGGGACCCTGAATGAGCAGTTCTTC. It specifies CASSSIRGTLNEQFF.

This clone was observed a few times. The chain recombines TRBV5-6 with TRBJ2-2; D may correspond to TRBD1 or TRBD2 (6 bases each). Germline assignment: CDR1 SGHDT and CDR2 YYEEEE. This CDR3 has 16 amino acids. Trimming shortened V by 4 bases and J by 4 bases, and 17 bases separated the two germline ends. DNA of the CDR3: TGTGCCAGCAGCCCGCGCCGGGGGCCGATCACCGGGGAGCTGTTTTTT. Its translation is CASSPRRGPITGELFF. The full variable domain, with the rest looked up from reference TRBV5-6 and TRBJ2-2, is DAGVTQSPTHLIKTRGQQVTLRCSPKSGHDTVSWYQQALGQGPQFIFQYYEEEERQRGNFPDRFSGHQFPNYSSELNVNALLLGDSALYLCASSPRRGPITGELFFGEGSRLTVL.

The chain joins TRBV27 to TRBJ2-2, with 10 bases that match TRBD1. In germline, CDR1 is MNHEY, CDR2 SMNVEV (reference sequence). With 2 bases clipped from V and 4 bases from J, the junction kept 7 bases outside the gene matches. The CDR3 is 17 residues long. The CDR3 DNA reads TGTGCCAGCAGTTTACTTGGGACAGGGGAATCCACCGGGGAGCTGTTTTTT. Its protein is CASSLLGTGESTGELFF.

As to this clone: Other DNA sequences within the sample encode an identical CDR3. V is TRBV7-3 and J is TRBJ2-3, with TRBD2 matching 9 bases. V lost 5 bases and J lost 3; bases outside the gene matches: 9. CDR1 and CDR2 from the germline V gene are SGHTA and FQGTGA. The CDR3 sequence is 16 residues long. This CDR3 is CASSLGLAGWTDTQYF. The DNA for the CDR3 is TGTGCCAGCAGCCTTGGGCTAGCGGGGTGGACAGATACGCAGTATTTT.

The chain has TRBV4-2 and TRBJ2-2; D unresolved. Deletions cut 1 base from V and 10 bases from J, with 10 bases between. This CDR3 comprises 13 residues. In germline, CDR1 is LGHNA, CDR2 YNFKEQ. CDR3 DNA: TGTGCCAGCAGCCAAGCCAACGAACCGGAGCTGTTTTTT. Translation: CASSQANEPELFF.

This clone was detected once. The gene calls are TRBV11-2 and TRBJ2-7; D possibly corresponds to TRBD1 (6 bases). CDR3 length: 13 amino acids. Trimming cost V 5 bases and J 6 bases, with 14 bases left between them. The germline V gene has CDR1 SGHAT and CDR2 FQNNGV. Written as DNA, the CDR3 is TGTGCCAGCAGCCGCATTACAGGGAGCGAGCAGTACTTC. This sequence encodes CASSRITGSEQYF.

The chain couples TRBV6-5 to TRBJ1-1; D perhaps matches TRBD1 (6 bases). The CDR3 consists of 15 residues. Germline assignment: CDR1 MNHEY and CDR2 SVGAGI. The V end lost 6 bases, the J end lost 5 bases, and 19 bases lay between the germline ends. CDR3 coding DNA: TGTGCCAGCAGACAAAACCACGCAGGGGATACTGAAGCTTTCTTT. This sequence encodes CASRQNHAGDTEAFF.

The chain carries TRBV2 and TRBJ1-5, with D hard to call. The CDR3 is made up of 14 amino acids. Trimming pared 4 bases from V and 6 bases from J, leaving 13 bases between. Germline-derived CDR1 and CDR2 are SNHLY and FYNNEI. CDR3: CASSGEGRGQPQHF. CDR3 nucleotides: TGTGCCAGCAGTGGGGAGGGCCGGGGTCAGCCCCAGCATTTT.

The genes are TRBV4-2 and TRBJ1-5, with D possibly being TRBD1 (5 bases). The CDR3 totals 15 residues. The germline V gene has CDR1 LGHNA and CDR2 YNFKEQ. V was shortened by 1 base and J by 1 base, with 8 bases between the two germline ends. The CDR3 DNA follows: TGTGCCAGCAGCCAAGGAGGGGCAAGCAATCAGCCCCAGCATTTT. Protein: CASSQGGASNQPQHF.

The genes are TRBV12-3 or TRBV12-4 and TRBJ2-1; D not certain. This CDR3 region has 12 residues. V was cut by 5 bases and J by 9 bases, with 11 bases left in between. The DNA of the CDR3 is TGTGCCAGCAGTGGAGTAGCCGGTGAGCAGTTCTTC. Translation gives CASSGVAGEQFF.

The CDR3 protein is CASSERQGQDGYTF. The CDR3 bases are TGCGCCAGCAGCGAAAGACAGGGTCAAGATGGCTACACCTTC. The genes are TRBV5-1 and TRBJ1-2; 7 nucleotides align to TRBD1. The CDR3 spans 14 residues. V lost 4 bases to trimming and J lost 6 bases; unmatched junction nucleotides: 9. Per germline, CDR1 SGHRS and CDR2 YFSETQ.

The chain has TRBV5-5 and TRBJ2-2, with 7 bases that match TRBD2. The CDR3 runs 14 residues. CDR1 SGHKS and CDR2 YYEKEE come from the germline V gene (reference sequence). The J segment lost 5 bases and the V segment lost 2 bases, leaving 3 bases of the junction unmatched. The DNA of the CDR3 is TGTGCCAGCAGCTTATCACTAGCGACCGGGGAGCTGTTTTTT. Amino acids: CASSLSLATGELFF. Complete variable domain (other parts from reference TRBV5-5 and TRBJ2-2): DAGVTQSPTHLIKTRGQQVTLRCSPISGHKSVSWYQQVLGQGPQFIFQYYEKEERGRGNFPDRFSARQFPNYSSELNVNALLLGDSALYLCASSLSLATGELFFGEGSRLTVL.

The gene calls are TRBV6-5 and TRBJ1-1; 8 bases are a match to TRBD1. V was pared by 5 bases and J by 4 bases, with 6 bases of the junction left unmatched. Germline CDR1 reads MNHEY; CDR2 reads SVGAGI. The CDR3 is made up of 14 amino acids. In DNA, the CDR3 is TGTGCCAGCAGTCTAACAACAGGGGGCACTGAAGCTTTCTTT. This sequence encodes CASSLTTGGTEAFF.

A single count supports this clone. The V call is TRBV7-8, the J call TRBJ2-7; perhaps TRBD2 as D (5 bases). The CDR3 has 14 residues. Between the trimmed V and J ends, which lost 1 base and 3 bases, there was a span of 10 bases. Germline V gene sequence: CDR1 SGHVS, CDR2 FQNEAQ. In DNA form, the CDR3 reads TGTGCCAGCAGCTTAGTCATGAGGGACTACGAGCAGTACTTC. Its protein product is CASSLVMRDYEQYF.

The chain joins TRBV7-6 to TRBJ1-4, with 8 positions matching TRBD1. The CDR3 has 16 amino acids. Germline-derived CDR1 and CDR2 are SGHVS and FNYEAQ. V trimming: 0 bases; J trimming: 7 bases; junction bases outside the gene matches: 7. DNA of the CDR3: TGTGCCAGCAGCTTAGCACCCCCAGGGGGCGTTGAAAAACTGTTTTTT. Translating it yields CASSLAPPGGVEKLFF.

This clone was recorded once. V gene TRBV5-1 combines with J gene TRBJ2-2; tentatively, D is TRBD2 (6 bases). The CDR3 is 13 residues long. Germline V gene sequence: CDR1 SGHRS, CDR2 YFSETQ. V gave up 2 bases and J gave up 9 bases, with 11 bases separating them. DNA of the CDR3: TGCGCCAGCAGCTTCCGCGGGAAGAGGGAGCTGTTTTTT. It codes for CASSFRGKRELFF. The full variable domain, rest sourced from reference TRBV5-1 and TRBJ2-2, is KAGVTQTPRYLIKTRGQQVTLSCSPISGHRSVSWYQQTPGQGLQFLFEYFSETQRNKGNFPGRFSGRQFSNSRSEMNVSTLELGDSALYLCASSFRGKRELFFGEGSRLTVL.

This chain connects TRBV5-4 to TRBJ2-7; D is possibly TRBD1 (5 bases). With 4 bases removed from V and 6 bases from J, the gap between germline ends came to 17 bases. The CDR3 sequence is 14 residues long. Germline V lookup: CDR1 SGHNT, CDR2 YYREEE (reference sequence). CDR3 DNA sequence: TGTGCCAGCAGCAGGCTTGACAGTAGATTCGAGCAGTACTTC. It translates to CASSRLDSRFEQYF.

This rearrangement joins TRBV5-4 to TRBJ1-2, with TRBD1 matching 11 bases. With 4 bases clipped from V and 0 bases from J, the junction kept 5 bases outside the gene matches. The germline gives CDR1 SGHNT, CDR2 YYREEE (reference sequence). CDR3 length: 16 residues. The CDR3 coding sequence is TGTGCCAGCAGCACCGGGACAGGGGGATCTAACTATGGCTACACCTTC. This encodes CASSTGTGGSNYGYTF.

This chain connects TRBV7-9 to TRBJ2-3, with 7 nucleotides matching TRBD1. V shed 8 bases, J shed 2 bases, and the junction held 10 bases outside the gene matches. CDR3 length: 15 amino acids. Germline V gene lookup returns CDR1 SEHNR and CDR2 FQNEAQ (reference sequence). CDR3 bases: TGTGCCAGCGAACCCGGCAGGGGGTCCACAGATACGCAGTATTTT. Translation: CASEPGRGSTDTQYF.

The genes are TRBV7-2 and TRBJ1-2; no reliable D call. Germline V CDR1 and CDR2: SGHTA, FQGNSA. This CDR3 spans 14 amino acids. V was clipped by 3 bases and J by 8 bases, with 16 bases between them. The CDR3 spells CASSLDVGRRGYTF. The DNA of the CDR3 is TGTGCCAGCAGCTTGGACGTGGGTCGGCGCGGCTACACCTTC.

This clone was found once. The chain couples TRBV19 to TRBJ1-4, with 7 bases identical to TRBD1. Germline values: CDR1 LNHDA, CDR2 SQIVND (reference sequence). Trimming cost V 1 base and J 6 bases; bases outside gene matches: 17. The CDR3 sequence is 19 residues long. This CDR3 is CASSIGPSSRRQGYEKLFF. The CDR3 coding sequence is TGTGCCAGTAGTATAGGGCCCTCCAGCCGAAGACAGGGTTATGAAAAACTGTTTTTT.

V and J are TRBV4-1 and TRBJ2-7; 10 bases line up with TRBD1. V lost 4 bases, J lost 4 bases, and 4 bases stayed unmatched. There are 14 residues in the CDR3. Germline CDR1 reads MGHRA; CDR2 reads YSYEKL. The CDR3 DNA sequence: TGCGCCAGCAGCCCAAGACAGGGGGCTTACGAGCAGTACTTC. It codes for CASSPRQGAYEQYF.